The 12 T cell receptor beta chains reported below all come from one sample, sequenced in a study of blood T cell repertoires in COVID-19. Assay used: immunoSEQ multiplex PCR; TCRdb lists only in-frame clones, some missing. Of around 200,000 clones listed, around nine tenths are singletons. Sequenced: peripheral blood. These receptors were collected from a man between 40 and 49 years old with active or convalescent COVID-19.

This chain links TRBV11-3 with TRBJ1-4; perhaps TRBD1 as D (5 bases). The CDR3 runs to 16 residues. Germline-derived CDR1 and CDR2 are SGHNT and YENEEA. Trimming shortened V by 1 base and J by 4 bases, and 13 bases separated the two germline ends. CDR3: CASSLGGWGLNEKLFF. The CDR3 DNA is TGTGCCAGCAGCTTAGGAGGATGGGGCCTTAATGAAAAACTGTTTTTT. The entire variable domain, with the rest obtained from reference TRBV11-3 and TRBJ1-4, is as follows: EAGVVQSPRYKIIEKKQPVAFWCNPISGHNTLYWYLQNLGQGPELLIRYENEEAVDDSQLPKDRFSAERLKGVDSTLKIQPAELGDSAVYLCASSLGGWGLNEKLFFGSGTQLSVL.

The chain joins TRBV9 to TRBJ1-1; 8 bases agree with TRBD1. The CDR3 has 15 residues. V lost 3 bases to trimming and J lost 1 base; unmatched junction nucleotides: 5. The germline CDR1 and CDR2 sequences are SGDLS and YYNGEE. Here the CDR3 DNA reads TGTGCCAGCAGCGGACGACAGGGGTCGAACACTGAAGCTTTCTTT. It yields the protein CASSGRQGSNTEAFF.

V usage is TRBV28 and J usage is TRBJ2-7, with a possible D match to TRBD2 (6 bases). Germline CDR1 MDHEN, CDR2 SYDVKM. V was shortened by 1 base and J by 2 bases, with 9 bases between the two germline ends. The CDR3 covers 14 residues. The CDR3 reads CASSLFGGTYEQYF. CDR3 bases: TGTGCCAGCAGTTTATTCGGGGGTACCTACGAGCAGTACTTC.

The chain has TRBV27 and TRBJ1-2; 9 positions agree with TRBD1. Per germline, CDR1 MNHEY and CDR2 SMNVEV (reference sequence). Trimming took 4 bases from V and 4 from J; bases not matched to a gene: 10. This CDR3 is 16 amino acids long. The CDR3 region has the DNA TGTGCCAGCAGTTCGACTCCGGGACAGGGAGCCTATGGCTACACCTTC. Its translation is CASSSTPGQGAYGYTF.

The V call is TRBV18, the J call TRBJ1-4; perhaps TRBD1 as D (6 bases). V lost 3 bases and J 6 bases, leaving 14 bases between the germline ends. The germline V gene has CDR1 KGHSH and CDR2 LQKENI. The CDR3 sequence is 15 residues long. CDR3 sequence: CASSPLGGGDEKLFF. CDR3 sequence (DNA): TGTGCCAGCTCACCTCTTGGGGGCGGTGATGAAAAACTGTTTTTT.

V is TRBV5-1 and J is TRBJ1-1; the D gene is possibly TRBD1 (5 bases). The ends were cut back, 8 bases at V and 0 bases at J, with 11 bases in the middle. Germline V gives CDR1 SGHRS, CDR2 YFSETQ. The CDR3 loop spans 13 amino acids. The CDR3 reads CASQDTMNTEAFF. The CDR3 region has the DNA TGCGCCAGTCAGGACACTATGAACACTGAAGCTTTCTTT.

The chain recombines TRBV27 with TRBJ2-1; tentatively, D is TRBD2 (6 bases). Germline-derived CDR1 and CDR2 are MNHEY and SMNVEV (reference sequence). This CDR3 has 13 residues. Between the trimmed V and J ends, which lost 4 bases and 12 bases, there was a span of 16 bases. The CDR3 DNA reads TGTGCCAGCAGTTCGCGGGACTTACCTACGCAGTTCTTC. The encoded protein is CASSSRDLPTQFF.

The chain couples TRBV19 to TRBJ1-4, with 7 bases aligning to TRBD1. CDR1 is LNHDA, CDR2 SQIVND, per germline (reference sequence). The V and J ends lost 10 bases and 6 bases, in that order; junction bases with no gene match: 11. The CDR3 extends over 14 amino acids. CDR3 amino acids: CATRSGTAHEKLFF. CDR3 nucleotide sequence: TGTGCCACTCGATCCGGGACAGCACATGAAAAACTGTTTTTT.

CDR3 sequence (DNA): TGTGCCAGCAGTAGAACAGGGATCGACCACAATGAGCAGTTCTTC. This gives the protein CASSRTGIDHNEQFF. The chain uses TRBV6-2 or TRBV6-3 and TRBJ2-1; D possibly corresponds to TRBD1 (6 bases). V was trimmed by 5 bases and J by 5 bases, leaving 16 bases between them. CDR3 length equals 15 residues. Germline CDR1 reads MNHEY; CDR2 reads SVGEGT.

V usage is TRBV7-2 and J usage is TRBJ1-6; no definite D call. Trimming left V 7 bases short and J 10 bases short, with 17 bases between. The length of the CDR3 is 14 residues. Germline V CDR1 and CDR2: SGHTA, FQGNSA. In DNA, the CDR3 is TGTGCCAGCAACTTCGGTCAGGAACAATCACCCCTCCACTTT. It yields the protein CASNFGQEQSPLHF.

The rearrangement uses TRBV7-2 and TRBJ2-3; TRBD2 might be the D (6 bases). The V end was cut by 2 bases, the J end by 2 bases, with 14 bases between. The germline gives CDR1 SGHTA, CDR2 FQGNSA. The CDR3 extends over 16 amino acids. The CDR3 sequence is CASSLRVAVITDTQYF. The CDR3 DNA is TGTGCCAGCAGCTTAAGGGTAGCGGTGATCACAGATACGCAGTATTTT.

The rearrangement links TRBV3-1 (or the pseudogene TRBV3-2) to TRBJ2-3; D is unresolved. Between the trimmed V and J ends, which lost 8 bases and 4 bases, there was a span of 7 bases. The CDR3 has 11 residues. CDR1 and CDR2 (germline): LGHDT, YNNKEL (reference sequence). CDR3 nucleotides: TGTGCCAGCGGTACTCCAGATACGCAGTATTTT. It encodes CASGTPDTQYF.